This TCR beta chain was profiled in a study of long-term antiretroviral therapy in people with HIV. Whole-study findings and limits: Even long-term ART left TRB diversity below transplant donor controls, despite gains.

This was the immunoSEQ v3.0 assay at survey level. This table comes from immunoSEQ multiplex PCR, and its TCRdb copy is limited to in-frame clones, with some not included. The sample contains around 23,000 clones, 81% of which appear only once. Prior to DNA extraction, the samples held 1-10 million cryopreserved PBMC. J gave up 2 bases and V 4 bases, and 2 bases lay outside the gene matches. Germline-derived CDR1 and CDR2 are SGHTA and FQGNSA. The CDR3 has 16 residues. For this clone: Its antigen is unknown.

The chain combines TRBV7-2 with TRBJ1-6; TRBD1 matches at 10 bases. The sequence was obtained from a man aged 25 to 40 with HIV. The material sequenced was unsorted PBMCs, taken 4.4 years after starting antiretroviral therapy. This chain's CDR3 is CASSSGTGAYNSPLHF. For the CDR3, the DNA is TGTGCCAGCAGCTCTGGGACAGGGGCCTATAATTCACCCCTCCACTTT.